These T cell receptor beta chains were read from a single sample in a study of T cells after somatic rescue of genetic block. The repertoire was sequenced with immunoSEQ multiplex PCR; TCRdb's copy has only in-frame clones and lacks some. Of tens of thousands of clones listed, just over 90% are singletons. Sequenced sample: peripheral blood mononuclear cells (PBMCs). These receptors were taken from a man aged 25-40 years. Each CDR3 is given with its conserved first and last residue. D genes are given only for firm matches. The size entry is marked missing in some rows and otherwise reads once, few, many or a size class.

v_call: TRBV27; j_call: TRBJ2-7; d_call: TRBD1; clone_size: NA; cdr3_nt: TGTGCCAGCAGGAGGGGACAGGGGTTAGGCTACGAGCAGTACTTC; cdr3_aa: CASRRGQGLGYEQYF
v_call: TRBV7-9; j_call: TRBJ2-3; d_call: NA; clone_size: NA; cdr3_nt: TGTGCCAGCAGCCCCGTCGGGGACAGCACAGATACGCAGTATTTT; cdr3_aa: CASSPVGDSTDTQYF
v_call: TRBV7-9; j_call: TRBJ2-7; d_call: NA; clone_size: NA; cdr3_nt: TGTGCCAGCAGCAACCGGGGCCGAGAAACCTACGAGCAGTACTTC; cdr3_aa: CASSNRGRETYEQYF
v_call: TRBV18; j_call: TRBJ2-2; d_call: NA; clone_size: few; cdr3_nt: TGTGCCAGCTCACCATATACAGATGCGAACACCGGGGAGCTGTTTTTT; cdr3_aa: CASSPYTDANTGELFF
v_call: TRBV18; j_call: TRBJ2-7; d_call: TRBD2; clone_size: NA; cdr3_nt: TGTGCCAGCTCACTCAGCGGGGGGCCTATCCAGGAGCAGTACTTC; cdr3_aa: CASSLSGGPIQEQYF
v_call: TRBV7-2; j_call: TRBJ2-7; d_call: TRBD1; clone_size: NA; cdr3_nt: TGTGCCAGCAGCTTCGCGACGGGGACAGGGGCCTACGAGCAGTACTTC; cdr3_aa: CASSFATGTGAYEQYF
v_call: TRBV11-2; j_call: TRBJ2-5; d_call: NA; clone_size: few; cdr3_nt: TGTGCCAGCAGCTTAGGCGCAGGGCTACAAGAGACCCAGTACTTC; cdr3_aa: CASSLGAGLQETQYF
v_call: TRBV7-9; j_call: TRBJ2-3; d_call: NA; clone_size: NA; cdr3_nt: TGTGCCAGCAGCTTAGGGGAGCTATCAGATACGCAGTATTTT; cdr3_aa: CASSLGELSDTQYF
v_call: TRBV11-3; j_call: TRBJ2-1; d_call: NA; clone_size: NA; cdr3_nt: TGTGCCAGCAGCATGGACGCTCGGGAGCAGTTCTTC; cdr3_aa: CASSMDAREQFF
v_call: TRBV23-1; j_call: TRBJ2-7; d_call: TRBD1; clone_size: NA; cdr3_nt: TGCGCCAGCAGACAGGGGGCCCCCTACGAGCAGTACTTC; cdr3_aa: CASRQGAPYEQYF
v_call: TRBV29-1; j_call: TRBJ2-5; d_call: TRBD2; clone_size: NA; cdr3_nt: TGCAGCGTTGTTTCCCAGGGAGGGGAGACCCAGTACTTC; cdr3_aa: CSVVSQGGETQYF
v_call: TRBV7-9; j_call: TRBJ1-2; d_call: NA; clone_size: NA; cdr3_nt: TGTGCCAGCAGCAGGCTCGAGGGCTACACCTTC; cdr3_aa: CASSRLEGYTF
v_call: TRBV6-5; j_call: TRBJ2-5; d_call: NA; clone_size: NA; cdr3_nt: TGTGCCAGCAGTTACTTCCGGGGCCAAGAGACCCAGTACTTC; cdr3_aa: CASSYFRGQETQYF
v_call: TRBV2; j_call: TRBJ1-5; d_call: TRBD1; clone_size: NA; cdr3_nt: TGTGCCAGCAGTGCCGGACAGGGCGATCCGCCCCAGCATTTT; cdr3_aa: CASSAGQGDPPQHF
v_call: TRBV5-5; j_call: TRBJ2-7; d_call: NA; clone_size: NA; cdr3_nt: TGTGCCAGCAGCCTCAGGGTCTCCTACGAGCAGTACTTC; cdr3_aa: CASSLRVSYEQYF
v_call: TRBV30; j_call: TRBJ2-2; d_call: TRBD2; clone_size: NA; cdr3_nt: TGTGCCTGGAGTAGGGGTAGCGGGGGCAACACCGGGGAGCTGTTTTTT; cdr3_aa: CAWSRGSGGNTGELFF